This entry features one T cell receptor (beta chain) sequence. This sample is drawn from a study of blood T cell repertoires in COVID-19. Study at large: Italy, Spain and the United States were the sources of the convalescent and acute COVID-19 samples. In each case, the material was cDNA or gDNA derived from T cells, B-cell-depleted T cells, or PBMCs.

In the original workflow: From reference gene primer amplification, estimates of nucleated cell counts were derived. Libraries were prepared by immunoSEQ multiplex PCR; TCRdb keeps only in-frame clonotypes and omits some of them. The V and J calls and the clone size are those of that table, but D and trimming were determined from the DNA. Among about 270,000 clones listed, approximately 86% were seen once. The CDR3 loop spans 11 amino acids. CDR1 is DFQATT, CDR2 SNEGSKA, per germline (reference sequence). The V and J ends lost 3 bases and 6 bases respectively, with 8 bases between them. Sequencing was performed on peripheral blood. V and J are TRBV20-1 and TRBJ1-2; no clear D gene. This receptor was obtained from a woman aged 18 to 35 with acute or convalescent COVID-19. The CDR3 coding sequence is TGCAGTGCTAGTTCAGATCATGGCTACACCTTC. Its protein product is CSASSDHGYTF.